The present entry profiles one TCR beta chain with its context. The data originate from a study of cytomegalovirus exposure and HLA in healthy donors. The protocol was immunoSEQ multiplex PCR, while the TCRdb copy is restricted to in-frame clones and leaves out a portion. Of some 66,000 clones listed, 97% are singletons. Germline-derived CDR1 and CDR2 are MDHEN and SYDVKM. This CDR3 is built from 16 residues. Trimming removed 6 bases from V and 5 bases from J; junction bases left unmatched: 13. This TCR was recovered from a woman in her late teens or twenties in good health and CMV-seropositive. The chain carries TRBV28 and TRBJ2-3, with 8 bases that match TRBD2. Sequenced input: PBMCs. The CDR3, as DNA: TGTGCCAGCAGCCGCGCAAGAGCGGGAGTAGTAGATACGCAGTATTTT. This sequence encodes CASSRARAGVVDTQYF. Variable domain in full (rest from reference TRBV28 and TRBJ2-3): DVKVTQSSRYLVKRTGEKVFLECVQDMDHENMFWYRQDPGLGLRLIYFSYDVKMKEKGDIPEGYSVSREKKERFSLILESASTNQTSMYLCASSRARAGVVDTQYFGPGTRLTVL.